This T cell receptor beta chain was recovered during a study of blood T cells in healthy people across ages. Together with a sample-barcoded 5' primer, a J-beta primer mix was included in a second PCR lasting about 6 to 11 cycles. TCRdb recomputed calls from the 5' RACE reads with MiXCR, one row per CDR3 protein. The sample carries about 680,000 distinct CDR3 sequences, approximately 50% recorded once. General study results and limits: CMV status of donors was not determined, possibly confounding expanded clonotype changes.

Those donating, healthy Caucasian individuals from Russia, were aged about 6 to 100. In regard to this clonotype: Its antigen is currently unknown. An end of the junction does not agree with germline; a read error may underlie this.

There are 16 residues in the CDR3. Material: blood. The sequence derives from a woman aged 60-75 years in good health. The genes are TRBV12-3 or TRBV12-4 and TRBJ2-3; TRBD2 matches 7 bases. Written as DNA, the CDR3 is TGTGCCAGCAGCCCATCAAGCGGGATGAGAGCAGATACGCAATATTTT. Protein sequence: CASSPSSGMRADTQYF.